This T cell receptor beta chain was profiled in a study of T cells in Graves' hyperthyroidism and ophthalmopathy. This clonotype was seen ten or more times. No ophthalmopathy progression within 18 months constituted stable Graves' hyperthyroidism. Amplification targeted TCR beta CDR3 regions from RNA transcripts. The HTBI primer set was used in a first-round RT-PCR of the TCR CDR3. Each CDR3 protein gets one entry after TCRdb re-called the multiplex PCR reads with MiXCR. The table records approximately 640,000 distinct CDR3 sequences, around 16% of them present only once. Germline values: CDR1 MDHEN, CDR2 SYDVKM. The CDR3 loop spans 15 amino acids. The junction had 9 bases not matched to a gene; V was cut back by 5 bases and J by 6 bases.

Sequencing used blood. This chain connects TRBV28 to TRBJ1-4; 7 bases line up with TRBD1. The receptor comes from a man in his fifties or sixties with Graves' hyperthyroidism. CDR3 residues: CASSQGQDYDEKLFF. In DNA form, the CDR3 reads TGTGCCAGCAGTCAAGGACAGGACTATGATGAAAAACTGTTTTTT.